A single sample is the source of the 18 T cell receptor beta chains below, sequenced in a study of OX40 agonist ivuxolimab in advanced cancers. Assay used: immunoSEQ multiplex PCR; TCRdb lists only in-frame clones, some missing. The sample consists of 90,000 or so clones, 92% of them appearing once. Sequenced here: CD4+ or CD8+ T cells sorted from blood, sampled in a trial of the OX40 agonist ivuxolimab. Source of these receptors: an adult with an advanced solid tumor such as melanoma, head and neck, liver or kidney cancer.

This sequence joins TRBV10-1 and TRBJ2-1; D not resolved. V dropped 3 bases and J dropped 4 bases, with 16 bases sitting between them. This CDR3 region has 16 residues. The V gene's germline CDR1 is WNHNN and CDR2 SYGVQD (reference sequence). The DNA for the CDR3 is TGCGCCAGCAGTGACCCCAGAGCCCCCTCGTACAATGAGCAGTTCTTC. This codes for CASSDPRAPSYNEQFF.

This chain connects TRBV19 to TRBJ1-2; a possible D gene is TRBD1 (6 bases). The CDR3 covers 15 residues. V gave up 7 bases and J gave up 2 bases, with 17 bases separating them. Germline V CDR1 and CDR2: LNHDA, SQIVND (reference sequence). The CDR3 protein is CASNLRTDRNYGYTF. In nucleotides, the CDR3 is TGTGCCAGTAATCTGAGGACTGACAGGAACTATGGCTACACCTTC.

The rearrangement joins TRBV9 to TRBJ2-7; TRBD1 is a possible D gene (6 bases). CDR1 and CDR2 (germline): SGDLS, YYNGEE. V was shortened by 4 bases and J by 2 bases, with 13 bases between the two germline ends. The CDR3 spans 14 residues. The CDR3 bases are TGTGCCAGCAGCCCACTATCAGGGGCCTACGAGCAGTACTTC. Its protein product is CASSPLSGAYEQYF. The whole variable domain, remainder taken from reference TRBV9 and TRBJ2-7, is DSGVTQTPKHLITATGQRVTLRCSPRSGDLSVYWYQQSLDQGLQFLIQYYNGEERAKGNILERFSAQQFPDLHSELNLSSLELGDSALYFCASSPLSGAYEQYFGPGTRLTVT.

This chain links TRBV13 with TRBJ2-5; D not resolved. The ends were cut back, 4 bases at V and 5 bases at J, with 11 bases in the middle. The germline V gene encodes CDR1 PRHDT and CDR2 FYEKMQ (reference sequence). This CDR3 has 13 amino acids. The CDR3 is CASSSTLGETQYF. CDR3 coding DNA: TGTGCCAGCAGCTCCACCTTGGGGGAGACCCAGTACTTC. Supplemented by reference TRBV13 and TRBJ2-5, the full variable domain reads AAGVIQSPRHLIKEKRETATLKCYPIPRHDTVYWYQQGPGQDPQFLISFYEKMQSDKGSIPDRFSAQQFSDYHSELNMSSLELGDSALYFCASSSTLGETQYFGPGTRLLVL.

The chain uses TRBV6-1 and TRBJ1-1, with 10 bases aligning to TRBD1. Germline CDR1 is MNHNS and CDR2 is SASEGT. The length of the CDR3 is 14 residues. Unmatched junction bases numbered 3, after V lost 4 bases and J lost 4 bases. DNA for the CDR3: TGTGCCAGCAGTGGGAGGACAGGGGGCACTGAAGCTTTCTTT. Its protein product is CASSGRTGGTEAFF.

The chain is built from TRBV7-9 and TRBJ1-1; D ambiguous. V lost 0 bases and J lost 5, with 4 bases in between. The CDR3 extends over 12 amino acids. Germline CDR1 and CDR2: SEHNR and FQNEAQ (reference sequence). Here the CDR3 reads CASSLAVTEAFF. Here the CDR3 DNA reads TGTGCCAGCAGCTTAGCAGTAACTGAAGCTTTCTTT.

The chain combines TRBV5-1 with TRBJ2-3; the match to TRBD1 covers 9 bases. The J segment lost 0 bases and the V segment lost 4 bases, leaving 3 bases of the junction unmatched. CDR1 and CDR2 (germline): SGHRS, YFSETQ. This CDR3 is built from 15 residues. CDR3 sequence (DNA): TGCGCCAGCAGCCGGACAGGGGACAGCACAGATACGCAGTATTTT. Protein product: CASSRTGDSTDTQYF.

This clone is a singleton in its sample. The chain uses TRBV6-8 and TRBJ2-2; D remains unclear. Trimming shortened V by 8 bases and J by 4 bases, and 17 bases separated the two germline ends. Germline lookup yields CDR1 MNHGY and CDR2 SAAAGT. CDR3 length: 15 residues. CDR3 sequence (DNA): TGTGCCAGCCATTACGGGTCCCTCCCCACCGGGGAGCTGTTTTTT. Residues: CASHYGSLPTGELFF.

The chain has TRBV4-3 and TRBJ1-2; D possibly corresponds to TRBD1 (6 bases). The V gene's germline CDR1 is LGHNA and CDR2 YSLEER. V was clipped by 0 bases and J by 4 bases, with 12 bases between them. The CDR3 sequence is 15 residues long. CDR3 sequence: CASSQDWGAGYGYTF. The CDR3 DNA reads TGCGCCAGCAGCCAAGATTGGGGGGCCGGCTATGGCTACACCTTC.

The V gene is TRBV4-3, the J gene TRBJ2-5, with TRBD2 identical over 7 bases. Germline-derived CDR1 and CDR2 are LGHNA and YSLEER. Unmatched junction bases numbered 8, after V lost 4 bases and J lost 3 bases. The CDR3 sequence is 15 residues long. CDR3 region: CASSPHGGLEETQYF. The CDR3 DNA sequence: TGCGCCAGCAGCCCCCACGGGGGGTTGGAAGAGACCCAGTACTTC.

V usage is TRBV10-3 and J usage is TRBJ1-2, with D tentatively TRBD1 (5 bases). In germline, CDR1 is ENHRY, CDR2 SYGVKD. V lost 4 bases and J 1 base, leaving 7 bases between the germline ends. This CDR3 region has 13 residues. CDR3 residues: CAISADSNYGYTF. CDR3 sequence (DNA): TGTGCCATCAGTGCCGACAGTAACTATGGCTACACCTTC.

The count of this clone is one. The chain couples TRBV9 to TRBJ2-1; weak D call: TRBD2 (7 bases). The germline V gene encodes CDR1 SGDLS and CDR2 YYNGEE. This CDR3 has 14 residues. V was cut by 6 bases and J by 6 bases, with 16 bases left in between. In nucleotides, the CDR3 is TGTGCCAGCACCACTGGGGGGGGCCGCAATGAGCAGTTCTTC. Translation: CASTTGGGRNEQFF.

This chain links TRBV6-5 with TRBJ2-1, with D hard to call. The CDR3 loop spans 13 amino acids. V was shortened by 2 bases and J by 6 bases, with 8 bases between the two germline ends. CDR1 MNHEY and CDR2 SVGAGI come from the germline V gene. The CDR3 loop reads CASSYGGSNEQFF. Written as DNA, the CDR3 is TGTGCCAGCAGTTACGGCGGATCCAATGAGCAGTTCTTC.

The chain has TRBV27 and TRBJ1-1, with TRBD1 matching over 10 bases. This CDR3 is 16 amino acids long. V was clipped by 5 bases and J by 0 bases; unmatched bases: 6. Germline V gene data show CDR1 as MNHEY and CDR2 as SMNVEV (reference sequence). CDR3 residues: CASSLLTGGMNTEAFF. The CDR3, as DNA: TGTGCCAGCAGTCTACTGACAGGGGGCATGAACACTGAAGCTTTCTTT.

This clone occurred once. The CDR3 sequence: CASIPDRDYQETQYF. CDR3 in DNA: TGTGCCAGCATTCCCGACAGGGACTACCAAGAGACCCAGTACTTC. The chain is built from TRBV6-5 and TRBJ2-5, with D tentatively TRBD1 (7 bases). V lost 7 bases and J 0 bases, leaving 15 bases between the germline ends. The germline V gene has CDR1 MNHEY and CDR2 SVGAGI. The CDR3 is 15 amino acids.

This sequence joins TRBV27 and TRBJ2-1, with 11 bases matching TRBD1. V trimming: 2 bases; J trimming: 3 bases; junction bases outside the gene matches: 3. Germline V CDR1 and CDR2: MNHEY, SMNVEV (reference sequence). The CDR3 loop spans 16 amino acids. This chain's CDR3 is CASSLTGTGGYNEQFF. In DNA, the CDR3 is TGTGCCAGCAGTTTAACCGGGACAGGGGGCTACAATGAGCAGTTCTTC.

The chain is built from TRBV4-2 and TRBJ1-1, with unresolved D. Trimming shortened V by 5 bases and J by 1 base, and 8 bases separated the two germline ends. This CDR3 has 13 amino acids. Germline V gene lookup returns CDR1 LGHNA and CDR2 YNFKEQ. Written as DNA, the CDR3 is TGTGCCAGCAGCTCGGTGGGGAACACTGAAGCTTTCTTT. It specifies CASSSVGNTEAFF.

This chain uses TRBV5-1 with TRBJ1-5; perhaps TRBD1 as D (5 bases). V lost 0 bases and J lost 0, with 7 bases in between. This CDR3 region has 15 residues. CDR1 is SGHRS, CDR2 YFSETQ, per germline. The CDR3 spells CASSLEGHSNQPQHF. The CDR3 DNA reads as TGCGCCAGCAGCTTGGAGGGGCATAGCAATCAGCCCCAGCATTTT.